The 27 T cell receptor beta chains listed next were all sequenced from one sample in a study of blood T cell repertoires in COVID-19. Assay: immunoSEQ multiplex PCR; the TCRdb copy retains only in-frame clones and omits some. This table has 150,000 to 180,000 clones, about 73% appearing once. Sequencing was carried out using peripheral blood. These receptors were taken from a man of 80 years or more with acute or convalescent COVID-19.

The chain couples TRBV7-3 to TRBJ2-1; TRBD2 matches at 12 bases. This CDR3 region has 15 residues. Trimming at V came to 5 bases and at J to 10 bases, leaving 9 bases not matched to a gene. CDR1 and CDR2 from the germline V gene are SGHTA and FQGTGA. The CDR3 protein is CASSLLAGGASEQFF. CDR3 bases: TGTGCCAGCAGCCTACTAGCGGGGGGTGCCTCGGAGCAGTTCTTC.

The rearrangement uses TRBV7-3 and TRBJ2-1; 10 nucleotides agree with TRBD2. Per the germline V gene, CDR1 is SGHTA and CDR2 is FQGTGA. After removal of 3 bases from V and 8 bases from J, the junction contained 4 bases not matched to a gene. The CDR3 is 14 amino acids. The CDR3 nucleotides read TGTGCCAGCAGCTTTCAAGCGGGGGGGCATGAGCAGTTCTTC. Translation gives CASSFQAGGHEQFF.

This chain uses TRBV7-2 with TRBJ2-2; a weak D match, TRBD1 (5 bases). Per the germline V gene, CDR1 is SGHTA and CDR2 is FQGNSA. There are 14 residues in the CDR3. Trimming removed 1 base at V and 8 bases at J, with 11 bases between. For the CDR3, the DNA is TGTGCCAGCAGCTTAGGAGGCAGGGCAGGGGAGCTGTTTTTT. Encoded protein: CASSLGGRAGELFF. Based on the CDR3 plus reference TRBV7-2 and TRBJ2-2, the full variable domain is GAGVSQSPSNKVTEKGKDVELRCDPISGHTALYWYRQSLGQGLEFLIYFQGNSAPDKSGLPSDRFSAERTGGSVSTLTIQRTQQEDSAVYLCASSLGGRAGELFFGEGSRLTVL.

This clone occurred a few times. This sample also contains other DNA sequences that code for the same CDR3. The chain couples TRBV7-2 to TRBJ2-7; 9 bases align to TRBD1. The trim removed 4 bases at V and 3 bases at J, leaving 4 bases unmatched. The V gene's germline CDR1 is SGHTA and CDR2 FQGNSA. This CDR3 spans 14 amino acids. The CDR3 region has the DNA TGTGCCAGCAGCTCCCGGACAGGGGACTACGAGCAGTACTTC. It codes for CASSSRTGDYEQYF.

CDR3 in amino acids: CASSITPDRGEKLFF. The CDR3 DNA reads as TGTGCCAGTAGTATAACTCCGGACAGGGGAGAAAAACTGTTTTTT. The chain combines TRBV19 with TRBJ1-4; 9 bases are a match to TRBD1. CDR1 and CDR2 (germline): LNHDA, SQIVND (reference sequence). Trimming removed 2 bases from V and 8 bases from J; junction bases left unmatched: 6. The CDR3 covers 15 residues.

The V gene is TRBV18, the J gene TRBJ1-4, with D possibly matching TRBD1 (5 bases). CDR1 KGHSH and CDR2 LQKENI come from the germline V gene. The CDR3 is 16 residues long. Trimming stripped 4 bases from V and 0 bases from J, with 12 bases between. The DNA for the CDR3 is TGTGCCAGCTCACTTCGGACACCTGCAACTAATGAAAAACTGTTTTTT. Translated: CASSLRTPATNEKLFF.

This clone has just one count. This rearrangement joins TRBV6-5 to TRBJ1-4; the D gene is possibly TRBD1 (6 bases). Trimming stripped 6 bases from V and 7 bases from J, with 18 bases between. Germline-derived CDR1 and CDR2 are MNHEY and SVGAGI. The CDR3 is 15 residues long. CDR3 residues: CASSQWGQGSEKLFF. CDR3 DNA sequence: TGTGCCAGCAGCCAGTGGGGCCAGGGGTCTGAAAAACTGTTTTTT.

V usage is TRBV6-5 and J usage is TRBJ2-7; tentative D call: TRBD2 (6 bases). Trimming removed 8 bases from V and 3 bases from J, with 8 bases in between. Per germline, CDR1 MNHEY and CDR2 SVGAGI. The CDR3 has 11 amino acids. The CDR3 bases are TGTGCCAGCGGAGGGAGCTACGAGCAGTACGTC. It codes for CASGGSYEQYV.

The chain couples TRBV6-2 or TRBV6-3 to TRBJ2-1, with D perhaps TRBD2 (7 bases). Germline CDR1 MNHEY, CDR2 SVGEGT. Trimming shortened V by 6 bases and J by 6 bases, and 18 bases separated the two germline ends. CDR3 length: 15 amino acids. CDR3 sequence: CASSSWGGRGNEQFF. CDR3 bases: TGTGCCAGCAGCAGTTGGGGGGGCAGGGGCAATGAGCAGTTCTTC.

This clone was picked up a small number of times. The chain couples TRBV7-9 to TRBJ1-3; 10 bases map to TRBD1. V lost 5 bases, J lost 3 bases, and 10 bases stayed unmatched. The CDR3 consists of 17 residues. The germline V gene encodes CDR1 SEHNR and CDR2 FQNEAQ (reference sequence). The CDR3 region has the DNA TGTGCCAGCAGCGTAAACCGGGACAGGGGAAGTGGAAACACCATATATTTT. Protein sequence: CASSVNRDRGSGNTIYF. Looking up the rest from reference TRBV7-9 and TRBJ1-3 gives the full variable domain: DTGVSQNPRHKITKRGQNVTFRCDPISEHNRLYWYRQTLGQGPEFLTYFQNEAQLEKSRLLSDRFSAERPKGSFSTLEIQRTEQGDSAMYLCASSVNRDRGSGNTIYFGEGSWLTVV.

V usage is TRBV7-8 and J usage is TRBJ2-7; no clear D gene. There are 14 residues in the CDR3. Germline V gives CDR1 SGHVS, CDR2 FQNEAQ. The V end lost 2 bases, the J end lost 3 bases, and 11 bases lay between the germline ends. The CDR3 region has the DNA TGTGCCAGCAGCTTATCGGCAGGTAGCTACGAGCAGTACTTC. It is translated as CASSLSAGSYEQYF.

V is TRBV18 and J is TRBJ2-1; 8 bases line up with TRBD2. The CDR3 is made up of 18 amino acids. The germline gives CDR1 KGHSH, CDR2 LQKENI. The J segment lost 0 bases and the V segment lost 6 bases, leaving 13 bases of the junction unmatched. This CDR3 is CASSRDPGGGSSYNEQFF. CDR3 DNA: TGTGCCAGCTCCCGCGACCCTGGCGGGGGGAGCTCCTACAATGAGCAGTTCTTC.

The chain combines TRBV12-5 with TRBJ1-6; the D is unclear. Germline CDR1 reads LGHNT; CDR2 reads FRNRAP. The CDR3 length is 16 residues. V was shortened by 6 bases and J by 7 bases, with 19 bases between the two germline ends. The CDR3 is CASGNPLGRENSPLHF. The CDR3 bases are TGTGCTAGTGGAAACCCCCTTGGACGGGAAAATTCACCCCTCCACTTT.

DNA for the CDR3: TGTGCCAGCGGGCCGGGACAGGTCCGGTTCTTC. Its protein is CASGPGQVRFF. This sequence joins TRBV5-4 and TRBJ2-1, with 8 bases aligning to TRBD1. Germline CDR1 reads SGHNT; CDR2 reads YYREEE (reference sequence). The ends lost 7 bases at V and 15 bases at J; junction bases unmatched: 9. The length of the CDR3 is 11 residues.

The J gene is TRBJ2-2, the V gene TRBV6-4; 13 bases fit TRBD2. Germline V gives CDR1 MRHNA, CDR2 SNTAGT. The J segment lost 4 bases and the V segment lost 0 bases, leaving 11 bases of the junction unmatched. This CDR3 is built from 20 residues. In DNA form, the CDR3 reads TGTGCCAGCAGTGACTCGTGGACTAGCGGGGGCCCCAGGGGCACCGGGGAGCTGTTTTTT. Its protein product is CASSDSWTSGGPRGTGELFF.

The V call is TRBV20-1, the J call TRBJ1-4; 7 bases align to TRBD1. CDR3 length equals 16 residues. V lost 3 bases to trimming and J lost 1 base; unmatched junction nucleotides: 8. CDR1 and CDR2 (germline): DFQATT, SNEGSKA (reference sequence). The CDR3 is CSASRPGGLTNEKLFF. CDR3 sequence (DNA): TGCAGTGCTAGTCGGCCAGGGGGTTTAACTAATGAAAAACTGTTTTTT.

The rearrangement links TRBV6-4 to TRBJ2-7; 12 positions match TRBD2. The CDR3 is 15 residues long. Germline assignment: CDR1 MRHNA and CDR2 SNTAGT. V lost 5 bases, J lost 5 bases, and 7 bases stayed unmatched. The CDR3 here is CASSTWTSGDNEQYV. The CDR3 nucleotides read TGTGCCAGCAGTACCTGGACTAGCGGGGATAACGAGCAGTACGTC.

The chain employs TRBV9 and TRBJ1-1; 7 nucleotides match TRBD1. This CDR3 is built from 14 residues. The junction had 11 bases not matched to a gene; V was cut back by 6 bases and J by 6 bases. CDR1 is SGDLS and CDR2 is YYNGEE in the germline V gene. CDR3 sequence: CASNERGQGAEAFF. DNA for the CDR3: TGTGCCAGCAACGAAAGGGGGCAGGGCGCTGAAGCTTTCTTT.

The table lists this clone with a few counts. CDR3 residues: CASTTTGLNLHGYTF. The CDR3 DNA reads TGTGCCAGCACCACGACAGGGTTGAATCTCCATGGCTACACCTTC. The gene calls are TRBV27 and TRBJ1-2, with 7 bases lining up with TRBD1. Germline loops: CDR1 MNHEY, CDR2 SMNVEV (reference sequence). The V segment lost 7 bases and the J segment 6 bases; nucleotides outside the gene matches: 14. CDR3 length: 15 residues.

This sequence joins TRBV6-1 and TRBJ1-5; D is ambiguous. Germline loops: CDR1 MNHNS, CDR2 SASEGT. This CDR3 spans 15 amino acids. Trimming pared 2 bases from V and 0 bases from J, leaving 8 bases between. The CDR3 is CASSESGNSNQPQHF. The CDR3 nucleotides are TGTGCCAGCAGTGAATCGGGGAATAGCAATCAGCCCCAGCATTTT.

The CDR3 reads CASSPQQENYGYTF. The DNA for the CDR3 is TGTGCCAGCTCACCCCAACAGGAGAACTATGGCTACACCTTC. This chain links TRBV18 with TRBJ1-2; D might be TRBD1 (5 bases). Trimming cost V 3 bases and J 2 bases, with 10 bases left between them. Germline V gene lookup returns CDR1 KGHSH and CDR2 LQKENI. The CDR3 consists of 14 residues.

The table lists this clone with many counts. The V call is TRBV2, the J call TRBJ1-6; D is possibly TRBD1 (6 bases). Germline loops: CDR1 SNHLY, CDR2 FYNNEI. V was cut by 5 bases and J by 9 bases, with 17 bases left in between. This CDR3 is 15 amino acids long. The CDR3 nucleotides are TGTGCCAGCAGTTTGGGGACCGGGACAAGTTCACCCCTCCACTTT. The encoded protein is CASSLGTGTSSPLHF.

Only a few counts were recorded for this clone. The CDR3 here is CASSEGLNTEAFF. The CDR3 nucleotides are TGTGCCAGTAGTGAGGGCTTGAACACTGAAGCTTTCTTT. V is TRBV19 and J is TRBJ1-1, with D uncertain. Trimming stripped 5 bases from V and 0 bases from J, with 7 bases between. This CDR3 comprises 13 residues. Germline V gives CDR1 LNHDA, CDR2 SQIVND (reference sequence).

The rearrangement uses TRBV5-6 and TRBJ1-2; 9 nucleotides match TRBD1. The CDR3 runs 16 residues. The V gene end was trimmed by 0 bases and the J gene end by 4 bases; junction bases not matched to a gene: 7. Germline CDR1 is SGHDT and CDR2 is YYEEEE. The CDR3, as DNA: TGTGCCAGCAGCTTGGGGGGACAGGGAAAAAGCTATGGCTACACCTTC. Protein: CASSLGGQGKSYGYTF.

The chain is built from TRBV6-5 and TRBJ2-7; 9 bases fit TRBD1. CDR3 size: 13 residues. CDR1 MNHEY and CDR2 SVGAGI come from the germline V gene. V gave up 9 bases and J gave up 2 bases; unmatched junction bases: 5. The CDR3 DNA sequence: TGTGCCAGAATACAGGGGGCCGCCTACGAGCAGTACGTC. It codes for CARIQGAAYEQYV.

The chain uses TRBV18 and TRBJ2-2; 7 positions match TRBD1. Germline V gene sequence: CDR1 KGHSH, CDR2 LQKENI. The CDR3 contains 15 residues. V shed 5 bases, J shed 0 bases, and the junction held 3 bases outside the gene matches. CDR3: CASSVQGANTGELFF. DNA for the CDR3: TGTGCCAGCTCAGTGCAGGGGGCGAACACCGGGGAGCTGTTTTTT.

This clone has only one observation. The chain has TRBV5-1 and TRBJ1-2, with unresolved D. The germline V and J ends were trimmed by 4 bases and 4 bases, with 11 bases remaining between them. The germline gives CDR1 SGHRS, CDR2 YFSETQ. There are 13 residues in the CDR3. The CDR3 loop is CASSLVAGYGYTF. The CDR3 DNA is TGCGCCAGCAGCCTGGTGGCTGGCTATGGCTACACCTTC.